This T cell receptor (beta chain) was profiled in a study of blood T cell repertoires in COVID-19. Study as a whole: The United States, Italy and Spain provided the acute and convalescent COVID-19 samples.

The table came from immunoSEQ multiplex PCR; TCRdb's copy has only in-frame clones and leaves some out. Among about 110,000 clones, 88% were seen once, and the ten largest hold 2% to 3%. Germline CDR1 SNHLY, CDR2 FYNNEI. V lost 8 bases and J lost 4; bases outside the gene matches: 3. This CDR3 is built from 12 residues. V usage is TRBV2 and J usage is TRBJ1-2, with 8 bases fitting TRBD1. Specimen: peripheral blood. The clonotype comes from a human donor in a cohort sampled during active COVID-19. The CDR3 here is CASHGQGYGYTF. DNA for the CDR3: TGTGCCAGCCACGGACAGGGCTATGGCTACACCTTC. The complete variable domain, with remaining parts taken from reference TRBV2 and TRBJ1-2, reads EPEVTQTPSHQVTQMGQEVILRCVPISNHLYFYWYRQILGQKVEFLVSFYNNEISEKSEIFDDQFSVERPDGSNFTLKIRSTKLEDSAMYFCASHGQGYGYTFGSGTRLTVV.